The present entry profiles one T cell receptor (beta chain) with its context. The target antigen is unknown. Assay: immunoSEQ multiplex PCR; the TCRdb copy retains only in-frame clones and omits some. This table has about 170,000 clones, 85% to 90% appearing once. This entry belongs to a study of T cell responses to AZD1222 COVID-19 vaccine. The wider study: Combined were second doses at about 4 or about 12 weeks. Study outcomes and limitations: Spike regions recognized by vaccine-associated CD4 TCRs spanned the protein, led by 160-218 and 743-854. Seropositive status at baseline applied to only five to seven AZD1222 recipients. Most donors were white British, females outnumbered males, and clonal diversity was possibly underestimated.

Material: peripheral blood, obtained on day 0 of AZD1222 vaccination. The receptor was derived from an adult in good health.

The CDR3 bases are TGTGCCAGCAGCCAACCCGGGACGGAAAATACTGAAGCTTTCTTT. Translating it yields CASSQPGTENTEAFF. The rearrangement joins TRBV3-1 (or the pseudogene TRBV3-2) to TRBJ1-1; D possibly corresponds to TRBD1 (5 bases). CDR1 is LGHDT, CDR2 YNNKEL, per germline (reference sequence). V was trimmed by 2 bases and J by 5 bases, leaving 15 bases between them. This CDR3 region has 15 residues.